The TCR beta chain described here comes from a study of shared clonotypes between healthy human individuals (dated by TCRdb to 2019 to 2021). Background on the whole study: The cohort comprised a couple of women and a few men aged 18 to 49 years. For each donor, CD4 naive and CD4 memory were each given three plates, CD8 naive was given two plates, and CD8 memory was given one plate. Libraries were prepared and TCR repertoires were sequenced by different laboratories using diverse techniques, in order to increase sequencing depth and limit assay-specific biases. Blood TCR repertoires of a handful of healthy adults were deeply sequenced to estimate repertoire size and the extent of clonotype sharing between individuals. Per donor, leukapheresis produced somewhere between about 0.8 and 9 billion PBMCs.

Paper-wide results and their limitations: Pairwise subsampling indicated that sequencing depth was expected to affect the degree of clonotype sharing among donors. Sampling was restricted to blood, and TCR repertoires in tissues likely differ from the TCR repertoires found in blood. Estimated clonotype richness was generally larger for naive than for memory subsets. The small number of donors limited the genetic and exposure-history diversity represented. Even with the large sequencing depth, rarefaction of the sorted-subset datasets indicated that sequencing was incomplete. Compared with non-shared clonotypes, the clonotypes found in all four sorted-subset donors had higher generation probabilities. Roughly 5.2% of naive CD4, 3.5% of naive CD8, roughly 2.4% of memory CD4, and 0.4% of memory CD8 clonotypes were shared across several donors.

Using the deep immunoSEQ assay, TCR CDR3 regions were amplified from genomic DNA by multiplex PCR. Extracted genomic DNA from each cell subset was distributed evenly across all wells of several immunoSEQ 96-well plates, and each plate was treated as a replicate. Each replicate PCR for sorted subsets received approximately 200 ng genomic DNA, equal to roughly 33,000 T cell genomes. Purified libraries were quantified with a Qubit 3.0 fluorometer, sized on a Bioanalyzer 2100, and re-quantified with the KAPA Library Quantification kit. Every immunoSEQ 96-well plate was sequenced on a separate single-read 150-cycle Illumina NextSeq 550 flow cell. In the source study's methods: The immunoSEQ output contained only junctional sequences without quality scores, so filtering could not match that applied to full-length reads. Sequences were annotated with PyIR, a Python wrapper for IgBLAST v1.9, using IMGT germline references to assign V/J genes and CDR3. Any read was removed if the V/J assignment was weak (E-value above 1e-6), the CDR3 was missing, or the read contained stop codons, out-of-frame junctions, or ambiguous translated residues. V3J clonotypes were defined by identical inferred V gene, J gene, and CDR3 amino acid sequence. Percentage overlap between repertoires was calculated by dividing the number of shared unique clonotypes by the size of the smaller repertoire. Repertoire richness was assessed with RTK rarefaction, the Chao1 estimator, and Recon v2.1 estimates of unobserved clonotypes. Generation probabilities were computed with OLGA for all TCRbeta clonotypes obtained by the gDNA method from a handful of donors. The immuneACCESS repertoire file appears here via TCRdb, limited to in-frame rearrangements. These files lack a portion of the clones; in checked studies, under half of the deficit traces to unresolved V genes, and the cause of the others is not known. The V and J calls and clone size come from that table; D and trimming were worked out from the DNA. A total of 550,000 to 650,000 clones appear in this sample, around 96% of them only once. The leading ten clones occupy less than 0.12% of the sample.

CD8 naive samples consisted of CD45RO-negative cells that were positively selected for CCR7, yielding a CD45RA+CCR7+ population without TemRA cells. The donors were healthy, HIV-negative adults with no recently reported acute infections or vaccinations. All donors were Caucasian adults living in Nashville, Tennessee, USA. Blood was obtained by leukapheresis, after which PBMCs were separated by Ficoll-Histopaque density gradient centrifugation and cryopreserved in liquid nitrogen vapor phase. Purity and quantity of every magnetically sorted T cell population were checked by analytical flow cytometry. Each sorted fraction had its genomic DNA isolated and then quantified by UV absorbance on a Nanodrop 2000c. This clone turned up a few times. No cognate antigen has been identified for it. The record has no base qualities; no much larger clone is one base away. CDR1 MGHRA and CDR2 YSYEKL are derived from the germline V gene. Trimming costs V 0 bases and J 7 bases, and their ends lie 19 bases apart. The CDR3 spans 17 residues, from the cysteine through the phenylalanine. Only CDR3 DNA remains: 51 bases, in frame from the first base.

The sequencing input was naive CD8+ T cells sorted from blood. Read against the paper, the sample's cell subset or site label means: CD45RA+CCR7+. The chain employs TRBV4-1 and TRBJ1-5; the D gene is perhaps TRBD1, from 6 matching bases. The sequence came from a woman aged 25 to 39 in good health. Read as DNA, the sequence is TGCGCCAGCAGCCAAGATACTCACTTCAGGGGAGGGCAGCCCCAGCATTTT. Its coded protein is CASSQDTHFRGGQPQHF.